The 8 T cell receptor beta chains reported below all come from one sample, sequenced in a study of T cells after yellow fever vaccination. TCRdb itself ran the 5' RACE reads through MiXCR, one entry per CDR3 protein. This table has roughly 300,000 distinct CDR3 sequences, roughly 8.4% appearing once. Here the sequenced sample was PBMCs, taken roughly 46 days after the first yellow fever vaccination. The origin of the receptors is a man younger than 35 who received the YFV17D yellow fever vaccine.

This clonotype was detected only a few times. J is TRBJ1-4 and V is TRBV6-1, with TRBD1 as a possible D gene (6 bases). Trimming removed 5 bases at V and 4 bases at J, with 14 bases between. Germline CDR1 and CDR2: MNHNS and SASEGT. The CDR3 sequence is 15 residues long. CDR3 in DNA: TGTGCCAGCAGTACCCCGACAGGTGGTAATGAAAAACTGTTTTTT. Protein: CASSTPTGGNEKLFF.

This clonotype was seen a few times. This chain connects TRBV7-7 to TRBJ2-1; D is perhaps TRBD1 (6 bases). V lost 5 bases to trimming and J lost 7 bases, with 12 bases between them. The V gene's germline CDR1 is SSHAT and CDR2 FNYEAQ (reference sequence). The CDR3 totals 13 residues. CDR3 region: CASSSQGKNEQFF. In DNA form, the CDR3 reads TGTGCCAGCAGCAGTCAGGGGAAGAATGAGCAGTTCTTC. Full variable domain (missing parts from reference TRBV7-7 and TRBJ2-1): GAGVSQSPRYKVTKRGQDVTLRCDPISSHATLYWYQQALGQGPEFLTYFNYEAQPDKSGLPSDRFSAERPEGSISTLTIQRTEQRDSAMYRCASSSQGKNEQFFGPGTRLTVL.

This clonotype was observed many times. The CDR3 here is CASSLQRGRDSAEAFF. The DNA for the CDR3 is TGTGCCAGCAGCTTACAGAGGGGCCGGGATAGTGCTGAAGCTTTCTTT. The chain carries TRBV11-1 and TRBJ1-1, with D maybe TRBD1 (5 bases). V gave up 2 bases and J gave up 6 bases, with 19 bases separating them. Germline V gene lookup returns CDR1 SGHAT and CDR2 FQDESV (reference sequence). There are 16 residues in the CDR3.

This clonotype was observed a handful of times. This chain joins TRBV10-3 and TRBJ2-3; the D is unclear. The ends were cut back, 3 bases at V and 2 bases at J, with 6 bases in the middle. The CDR3 runs to 13 residues. Germline V gene data show CDR1 as ENHRY and CDR2 as SYGVKD. The CDR3 DNA is TGTGCCATCAGTGATCTCCACACAGATACGCAGTATTTT. Protein product: CAISDLHTDTQYF.

The V gene is TRBV5-1, the J gene TRBJ2-1; D gene unclear. The V and J ends lost 0 bases and 9 bases respectively, with 7 bases between them. The CDR3 is 12 amino acids. From germline, CDR1 is SGHRS and CDR2 YFSETQ. CDR3 nucleotide sequence: TGCGCCAGCAGCTTGGAGGGCGGTGAGCAGTTCTTC. Its translation is CASSLEGGEQFF.

The table lists this clonotype with a few counts. V gene TRBV4-3 combines with J gene TRBJ2-7; the D gene is possibly TRBD2 (6 bases). V was trimmed by 5 bases and J by 7 bases, leaving 18 bases between them. The CDR3 runs 14 residues. Looked up from germline, CDR1 is LGHNA and CDR2 is YSLEER. The CDR3: CASSGDWDLGEQYF. The CDR3 DNA sequence: TGCGCCAGCAGCGGAGACTGGGACTTAGGAGAGCAGTACTTC.

The chain is built from TRBV6-2 or TRBV6-3 and TRBJ2-5; 9 bases are shared with TRBD2. From germline, CDR1 is MNHEY and CDR2 SVGEGT. This CDR3 is built from 20 residues. J was trimmed by 0 bases and V by 0 bases; bases with no gene match: 14. Here the CDR3 DNA reads TGTGCCAGCAGTTACTCGATGCCTAGCGGGGACGGACTGTACCAAGAGACCCAGTACTTC. This encodes CASSYSMPSGDGLYQETQYF.

The rearrangement joins TRBV7-6 to TRBJ2-2; 9 nucleotides align to TRBD2. Germline CDR1 reads SGHVS; CDR2 reads FNYEAQ. V trimming: 5 bases; J trimming: 3 bases; junction bases outside the gene matches: 13. CDR3 size: 18 residues. DNA for the CDR3: TGTGCCAGCAGCCCTACGTGGGGCGGGGGGGCGGACACCGGGGAGCTGTTTTTT. It translates to CASSPTWGGGADTGELFF.